Following are 9 T cell receptor beta chains from one sample sequenced in a study of OX40 agonist ivuxolimab in advanced cancers. Sequencing was performed with immunoSEQ multiplex PCR; in TCRdb, only in-frame clones are kept and a portion is missing. The table records tens of thousands of clones, approximately 86% of them present only once. The sample consisted of CD4+ or CD8+ T cells sorted from blood, taken in a trial of the OX40 agonist ivuxolimab. These receptors were taken from an adult with an advanced solid tumor such as melanoma, head and neck, liver or kidney cancer.

The chain uses TRBV7-8 and TRBJ2-5; TRBD2 agrees at 10 bases. Germline V gene lookup returns CDR1 SGHVS and CDR2 FQNEAQ. This CDR3 spans 14 amino acids. V lost 2 bases to trimming and J lost 7 bases; unmatched junction nucleotides: 4. This CDR3 reads CASSLTPSGGTQYF. DNA for the CDR3: TGTGCCAGCAGCTTAACCCCTAGCGGGGGGACCCAGTACTTC. Supplemented by reference TRBV7-8 and TRBJ2-5, the full variable domain reads GAGVSQSPRYKVAKRGQDVALRCDPISGHVSLFWYQQALGQGPEFLTYFQNEAQLDKSGLPSDRFFAERPEGSVSTLKIQRTQQEDSAVYLCASSLTPSGGTQYFGPGTRLLVL.

V usage is TRBV5-1 and J usage is TRBJ2-7, with 11 bases matching TRBD1. CDR1 is SGHRS, CDR2 YFSETQ, per germline. J gave up 0 bases and V 3 bases, and 14 bases lay outside the gene matches. This CDR3 comprises 19 residues. Here the CDR3 reads CASSSPDRGRTPSSYEQYF. CDR3 sequence (DNA): TGCGCCAGCAGCTCACCGGACAGGGGGCGGACCCCTAGCTCCTACGAGCAGTACTTC.

The chain links TRBV5-5 to TRBJ2-1; no reliable D call. V shed 0 bases and J shed 5 bases, with 3 bases lying between them. The length of the CDR3 is 12 residues. The germline CDR1 and CDR2 sequences are SGHKS and YYEKEE (reference sequence). The CDR3: CASSLVNNEQFF. DNA of the CDR3: TGTGCCAGCAGCTTGGTTAACAATGAGCAGTTCTTC.

This clone showed up just once. The CDR3 protein is CASSLLLGGTQYF. The CDR3 DNA follows: TGTGCCAGCTCACTTCTCCTCGGAGGGACCCAGTACTTC. The rearrangement uses TRBV18 and TRBJ2-5; maybe TRBD2 (5 bases). The V gene lost 4 bases and the J gene lost 7 bases, with 13 bases spanning the gap. The CDR3 contains 13 residues. Germline V gene data show CDR1 as KGHSH and CDR2 as LQKENI.

CDR3 DNA sequence: TGTGCCAGCAGCTTCATCGTCGGGGCTAGCACAGATACGCAGTATTTT. It is translated as CASSFIVGASTDTQYF. The V gene is TRBV7-9, the J gene TRBJ2-3; D may match TRBD1 or TRBD2 (5 bases each). This CDR3 spans 16 amino acids. The V end lost 3 bases, the J end lost 0 bases, and 13 bases lay between the germline ends. Per germline, CDR1 SEHNR and CDR2 FQNEAQ (reference sequence).

A single count supports this clone. In DNA form, the CDR3 reads TGTGCCGGAAAGGTGTCAGCGGCTTCCTACGAGCAGTACTTC. Its protein product is CAGKVSAASYEQYF. The chain links TRBV30 to TRBJ2-7; D is perhaps TRBD2 (5 bases). Germline V CDR1 and CDR2: GTSNPN, SVGIG (reference sequence). The CDR3 is made up of 14 amino acids. Trimming removed 8 bases at V and 1 base at J, with 18 bases between.

The V call is TRBV30, the J call TRBJ2-1, with D perhaps assigned TRBD1 or TRBD2 (5 bases each). Germline CDR1 and CDR2: GTSNPN and SVGIG (reference sequence). With 2 bases removed from V and 9 bases from J, the gap between germline ends came to 11 bases. The CDR3 consists of 12 residues. The CDR3 spells CAWSITGTEQFF. Here the CDR3 DNA reads TGTGCCTGGAGTATCACCGGGACTGAGCAGTTCTTC.

The CDR3 DNA follows: TGTGCCAGCAGCAAAAGCAGACAGTACTTC. Translation: CASSKSRQYF. The V and J genes are TRBV21-1 and TRBJ2-7. TRBV21-1 is a listed pseudogene. This CDR3 is built from 10 residues.

This sequence joins TRBV28 and TRBJ2-3, with 8 nucleotides matching TRBD2. Germline CDR1 reads MDHEN; CDR2 reads SYDVKM. This CDR3 contains 14 residues. J was trimmed by 4 bases and V by 2 bases; bases with no gene match: 2. This CDR3 reads CASSLRGGADTQYF. DNA of the CDR3: TGTGCCAGCAGTTTACGGGGGGGCGCAGATACGCAGTATTTT. Full variable domain (rest looked up from reference TRBV28 and TRBJ2-3): DVKVTQSSRYLVKRTGEKVFLECVQDMDHENMFWYRQDPGLGLRLIYFSYDVKMKEKGDIPEGYSVSREKKERFSLILESASTNQTSMYLCASSLRGGADTQYFGPGTRLTVL.